The entry below gives a single TCR beta chain sequence along with its context. This sample is part of a study of OX40 agonist ivuxolimab in advanced cancers. For the study at large: Participants, 82.7% male, averaged about 56 years of age, ranging from roughly 20 to 79.

Sequenced by immunoSEQ multiplex PCR; TCRdb stores in-frame clones only, minus some. The table has about 79,000 clones, about 92% seen once. The junction had 6 bases not matched to a gene; V was cut back by 6 bases and J by 10 bases. This CDR3 has 12 residues. CDR1 is WSHSY, CDR2 SAAADI, per germline. The clonotype was recovered from an adult with an advanced solid tumor such as melanoma, head and neck, liver or kidney cancer. The V gene is TRBV10-2, the J gene TRBJ2-1; 7 bases match TRBD2. Material: CD4+ or CD8+ T cells sorted from blood, obtained in a trial of the OX40 agonist ivuxolimab. The CDR3 sequence: CASRGPGLEQFF. For the CDR3, the DNA is TGCGCCAGCAGAGGCCCGGGACTAGAGCAGTTCTTC.